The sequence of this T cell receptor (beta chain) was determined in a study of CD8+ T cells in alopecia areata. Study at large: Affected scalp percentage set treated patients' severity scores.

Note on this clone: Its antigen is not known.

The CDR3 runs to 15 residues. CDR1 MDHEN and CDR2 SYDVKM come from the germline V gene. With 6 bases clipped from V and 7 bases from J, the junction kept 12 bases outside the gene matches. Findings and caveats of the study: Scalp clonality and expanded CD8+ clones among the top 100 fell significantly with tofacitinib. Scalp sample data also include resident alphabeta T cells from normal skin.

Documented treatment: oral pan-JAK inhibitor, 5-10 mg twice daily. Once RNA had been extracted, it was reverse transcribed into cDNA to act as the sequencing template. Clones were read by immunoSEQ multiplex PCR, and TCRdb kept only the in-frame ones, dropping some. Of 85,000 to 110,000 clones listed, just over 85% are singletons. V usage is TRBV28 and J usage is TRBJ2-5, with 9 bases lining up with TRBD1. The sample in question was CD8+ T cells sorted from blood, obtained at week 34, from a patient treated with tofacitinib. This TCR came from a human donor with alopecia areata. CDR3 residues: CASSLFRDRVGTQYF. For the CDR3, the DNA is TGTGCCAGCAGCCTCTTCCGGGACAGGGTGGGGACCCAGTACTTC. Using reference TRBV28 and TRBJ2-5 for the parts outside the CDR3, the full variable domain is DVKVTQSSRYLVKRTGEKVFLECVQDMDHENMFWYRQDPGLGLRLIYFSYDVKMKEKGDIPEGYSVSREKKERFSLILESASTNQTSMYLCASSLFRDRVGTQYFGPGTRLLVL.